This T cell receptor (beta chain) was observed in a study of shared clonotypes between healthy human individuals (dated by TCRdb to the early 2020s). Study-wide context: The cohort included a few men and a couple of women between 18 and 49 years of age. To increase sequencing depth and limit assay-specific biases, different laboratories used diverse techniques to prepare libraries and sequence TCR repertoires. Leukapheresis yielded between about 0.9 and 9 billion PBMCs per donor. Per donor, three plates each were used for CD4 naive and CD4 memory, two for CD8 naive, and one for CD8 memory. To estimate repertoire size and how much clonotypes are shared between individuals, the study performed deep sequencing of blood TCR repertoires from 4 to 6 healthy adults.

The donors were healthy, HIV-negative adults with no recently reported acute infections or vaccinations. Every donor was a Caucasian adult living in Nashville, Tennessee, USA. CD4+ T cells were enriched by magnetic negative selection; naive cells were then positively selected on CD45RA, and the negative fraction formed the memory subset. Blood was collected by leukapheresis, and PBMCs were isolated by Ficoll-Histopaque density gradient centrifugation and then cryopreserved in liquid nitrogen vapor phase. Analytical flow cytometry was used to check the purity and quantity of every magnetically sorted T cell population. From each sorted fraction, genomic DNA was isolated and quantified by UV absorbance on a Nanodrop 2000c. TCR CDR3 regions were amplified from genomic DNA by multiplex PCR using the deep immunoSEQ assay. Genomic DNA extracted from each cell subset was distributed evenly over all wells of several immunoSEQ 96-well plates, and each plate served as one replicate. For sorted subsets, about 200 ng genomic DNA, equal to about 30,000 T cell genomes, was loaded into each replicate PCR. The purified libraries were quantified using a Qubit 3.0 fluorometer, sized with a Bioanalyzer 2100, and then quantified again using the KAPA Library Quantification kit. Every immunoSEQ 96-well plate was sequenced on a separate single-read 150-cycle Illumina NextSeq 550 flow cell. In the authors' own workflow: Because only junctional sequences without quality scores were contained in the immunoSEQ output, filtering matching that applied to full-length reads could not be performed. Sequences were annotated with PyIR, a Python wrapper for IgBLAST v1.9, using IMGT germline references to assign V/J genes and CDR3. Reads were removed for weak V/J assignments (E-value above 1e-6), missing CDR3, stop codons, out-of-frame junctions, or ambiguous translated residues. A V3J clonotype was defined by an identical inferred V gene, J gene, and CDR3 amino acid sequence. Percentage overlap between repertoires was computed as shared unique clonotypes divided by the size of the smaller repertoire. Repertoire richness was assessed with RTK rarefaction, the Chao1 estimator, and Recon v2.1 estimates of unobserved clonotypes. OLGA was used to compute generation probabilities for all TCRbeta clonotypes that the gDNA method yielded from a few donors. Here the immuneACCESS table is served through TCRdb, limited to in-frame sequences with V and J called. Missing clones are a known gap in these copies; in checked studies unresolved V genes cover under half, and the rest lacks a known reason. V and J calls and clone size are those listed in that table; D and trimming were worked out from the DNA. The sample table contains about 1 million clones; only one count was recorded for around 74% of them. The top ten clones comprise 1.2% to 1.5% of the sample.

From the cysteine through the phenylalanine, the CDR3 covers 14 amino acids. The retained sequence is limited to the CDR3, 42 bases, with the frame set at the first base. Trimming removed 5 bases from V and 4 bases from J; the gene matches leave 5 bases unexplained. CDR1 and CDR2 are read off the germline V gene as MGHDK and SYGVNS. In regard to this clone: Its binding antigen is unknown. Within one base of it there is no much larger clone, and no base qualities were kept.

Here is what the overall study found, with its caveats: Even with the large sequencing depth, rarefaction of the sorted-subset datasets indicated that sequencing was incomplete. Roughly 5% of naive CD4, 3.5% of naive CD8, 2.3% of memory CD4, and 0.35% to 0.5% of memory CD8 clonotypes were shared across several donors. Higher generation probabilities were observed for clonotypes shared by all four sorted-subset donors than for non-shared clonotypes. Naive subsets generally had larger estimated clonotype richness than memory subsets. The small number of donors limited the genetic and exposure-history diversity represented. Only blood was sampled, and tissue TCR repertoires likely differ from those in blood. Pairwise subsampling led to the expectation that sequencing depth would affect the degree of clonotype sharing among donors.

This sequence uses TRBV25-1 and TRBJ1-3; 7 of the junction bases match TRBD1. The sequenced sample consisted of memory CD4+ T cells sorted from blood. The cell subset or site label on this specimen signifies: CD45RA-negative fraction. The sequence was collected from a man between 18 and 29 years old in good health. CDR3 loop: CASSPQGGGNTIYF. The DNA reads TGTGCCAGCAGTCCCCAGGGGGGAGGAAACACCATATATTTT.